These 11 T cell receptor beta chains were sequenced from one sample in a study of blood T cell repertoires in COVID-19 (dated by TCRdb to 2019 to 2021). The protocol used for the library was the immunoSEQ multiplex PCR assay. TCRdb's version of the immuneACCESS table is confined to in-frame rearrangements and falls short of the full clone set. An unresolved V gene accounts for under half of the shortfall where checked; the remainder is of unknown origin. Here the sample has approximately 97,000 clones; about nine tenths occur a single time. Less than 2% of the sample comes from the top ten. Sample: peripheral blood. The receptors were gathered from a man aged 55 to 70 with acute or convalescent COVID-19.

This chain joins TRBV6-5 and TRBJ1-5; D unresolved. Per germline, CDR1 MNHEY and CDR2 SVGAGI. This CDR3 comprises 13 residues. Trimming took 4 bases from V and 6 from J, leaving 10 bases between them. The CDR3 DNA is TGTGCCAGCAGTTCCGAGGCGGGTCAGCCCCAGCATTTT. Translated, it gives CASSSEAGQPQHF.

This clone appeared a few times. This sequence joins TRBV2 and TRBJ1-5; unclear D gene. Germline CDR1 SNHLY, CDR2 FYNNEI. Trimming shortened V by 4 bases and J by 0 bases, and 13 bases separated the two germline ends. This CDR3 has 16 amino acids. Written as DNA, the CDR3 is TGTGCCAGCAGTGGAGGTGCAGCACATAGCAATCAGCCCCAGCATTTT. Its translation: CASSGGAAHSNQPQHF.

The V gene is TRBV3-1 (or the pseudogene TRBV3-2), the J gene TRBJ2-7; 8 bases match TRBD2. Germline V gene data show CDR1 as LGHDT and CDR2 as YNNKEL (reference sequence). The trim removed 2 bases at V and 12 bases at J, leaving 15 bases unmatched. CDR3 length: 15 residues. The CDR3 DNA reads TGTGCCAGCAGCCAAACCACGCCGGGACTAGGTGTTCTGTACGTC. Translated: CASSQTTPGLGVLYV.

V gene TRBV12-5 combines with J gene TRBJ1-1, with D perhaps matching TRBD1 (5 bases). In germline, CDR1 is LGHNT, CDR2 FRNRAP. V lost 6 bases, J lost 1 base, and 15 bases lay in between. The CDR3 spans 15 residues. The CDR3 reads CASGPQGGANTEAFF. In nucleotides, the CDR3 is TGTGCTAGTGGACCCCAGGGAGGGGCGAACACTGAAGCTTTCTTT.

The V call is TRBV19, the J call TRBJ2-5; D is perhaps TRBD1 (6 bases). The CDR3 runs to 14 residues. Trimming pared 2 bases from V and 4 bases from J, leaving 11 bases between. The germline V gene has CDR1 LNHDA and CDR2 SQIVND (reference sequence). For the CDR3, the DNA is TGTGCCAGTAGTATAACCCAGGGGCCAGAGACCCAGTACTTC. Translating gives CASSITQGPETQYF.

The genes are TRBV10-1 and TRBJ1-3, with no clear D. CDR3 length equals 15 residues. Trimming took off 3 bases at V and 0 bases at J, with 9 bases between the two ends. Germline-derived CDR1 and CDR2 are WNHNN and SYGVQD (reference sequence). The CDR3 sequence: CASSDSAISGNTIYF. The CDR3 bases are TGCGCCAGCAGTGACTCCGCGATCTCTGGAAACACCATATATTTT.

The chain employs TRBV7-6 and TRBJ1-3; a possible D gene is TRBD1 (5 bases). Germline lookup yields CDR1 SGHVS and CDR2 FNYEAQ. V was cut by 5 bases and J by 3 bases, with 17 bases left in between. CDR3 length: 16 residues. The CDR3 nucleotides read TGTGCCAGCAGCCCTTACGCGACAGAACTTGGAAACACCATATATTTT. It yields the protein CASSPYATELGNTIYF.

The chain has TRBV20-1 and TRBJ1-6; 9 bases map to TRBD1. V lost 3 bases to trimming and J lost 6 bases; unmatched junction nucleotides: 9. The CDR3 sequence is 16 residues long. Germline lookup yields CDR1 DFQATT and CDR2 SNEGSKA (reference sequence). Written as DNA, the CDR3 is TGCAGTGCTAGTAAATCTGGGACAGGGTTTAATTCACCCCTCCACTTT. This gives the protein CSASKSGTGFNSPLHF.

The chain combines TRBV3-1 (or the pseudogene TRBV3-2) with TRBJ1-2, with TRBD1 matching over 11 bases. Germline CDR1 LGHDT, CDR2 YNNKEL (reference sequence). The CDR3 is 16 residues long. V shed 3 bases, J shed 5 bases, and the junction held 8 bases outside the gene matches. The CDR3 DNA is TGTGCCAGCAGCCAGAACCGGGACAGGGGGGGTTATGGCTACACCTTC. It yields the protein CASSQNRDRGGYGYTF.

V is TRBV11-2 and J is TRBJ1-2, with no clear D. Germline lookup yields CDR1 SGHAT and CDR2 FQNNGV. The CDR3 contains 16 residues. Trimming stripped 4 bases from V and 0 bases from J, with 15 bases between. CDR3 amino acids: CASSSGNRGSNYGYTF. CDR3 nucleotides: TGTGCCAGCAGCTCGGGGAACCGCGGCTCTAACTATGGCTACACCTTC.

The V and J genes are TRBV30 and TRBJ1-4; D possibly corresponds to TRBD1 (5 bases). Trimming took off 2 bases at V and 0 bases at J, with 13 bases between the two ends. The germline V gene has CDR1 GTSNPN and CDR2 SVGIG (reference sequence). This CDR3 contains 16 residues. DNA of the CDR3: TGTGCCTGGAGTCCGCCCTGGGGCTCAACTAATGAAAAACTGTTTTTT. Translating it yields CAWSPPWGSTNEKLFF.